Below are 22 T cell receptor beta chains sequenced from a single sample in a study of blood T cell repertoires in COVID-19. Generated by immunoSEQ multiplex PCR, the TCRdb table keeps only in-frame clones and is missing some. The repertoire has more than 95,000 clones, roughly 72% of them found once; the top ten carry around 5.5%. Sequencing used peripheral blood. Source of these receptors: a man aged 60-69 years with acute or convalescent COVID-19.

The V gene is TRBV19, the J gene TRBJ1-2, with 9 bases that match TRBD1. The ends lost 3 bases at V and 4 bases at J; junction bases unmatched: 9. The CDR3 runs to 16 residues. CDR1 is LNHDA, CDR2 SQIVND, per germline (reference sequence). CDR3 bases: TGTGCCAGTAGTATGGGGACAGGGCCAAGTCGCTATGGCTACACCTTC. It codes for CASSMGTGPSRYGYTF.

The V gene is TRBV19, the J gene TRBJ1-5; D unclear. The V gene's germline CDR1 is LNHDA and CDR2 SQIVND (reference sequence). V was clipped by 5 bases and J by 2 bases, with 13 bases between them. The CDR3 extends over 15 amino acids. The CDR3 spells CASSGWPPGNQPQHF. DNA for the CDR3: TGTGCCAGTAGTGGTTGGCCCCCAGGCAATCAGCCCCAGCATTTT.

This chain connects TRBV2 to TRBJ2-3; TRBD2 matches at 11 bases. V was clipped by 8 bases and J by 6 bases; unmatched bases: 10. The CDR3 is 15 residues long. Germline CDR1 SNHLY, CDR2 FYNNEI. The CDR3 reads CASRASASGGDTQYF. The CDR3 region has the DNA TGTGCCAGCCGGGCCTCGGCTAGCGGGGGGGATACGCAGTATTTT. The whole variable domain, remainder taken from reference TRBV2 and TRBJ2-3, is EPEVTQTPSHQVTQMGQEVILRCVPISNHLYFYWYRQILGQKVEFLVSFYNNEISEKSEIFDDQFSVERPDGSNFTLKIRSTKLEDSAMYFCASRASASGGDTQYFGPGTRLTVL.

CDR3 in amino acids: CASSYSGQSSETQYF. CDR3 sequence (DNA): TGTGCCAGCAGTTACAGTGGACAGTCGTCAGAGACCCAGTACTTC. This chain connects TRBV6-5 to TRBJ2-5, with D maybe TRBD1 (6 bases). Germline CDR1 MNHEY, CDR2 SVGAGI. This CDR3 spans 15 amino acids. The V end lost 2 bases, the J end lost 4 bases, and 14 bases lay between the germline ends.

V gene TRBV3-1 (or the pseudogene TRBV3-2) combines with J gene TRBJ2-7; 10 bases are a match to TRBD2. V dropped 2 bases and J dropped 1; count of bases not matched to a gene: 8. Germline V gene sequence: CDR1 LGHDT, CDR2 YNNKEL (reference sequence). CDR3 size: 17 residues. The CDR3 coding sequence is TGTGCCAGCAGCCAACCTCGGAGCGGGGGGGCTTCCTACGAGCAGTACTTC. This codes for CASSQPRSGGASYEQYF.

The J gene is TRBJ2-1, the V gene TRBV7-9; 7 nucleotides line up with TRBD2. The CDR3 consists of 15 residues. Germline lookup yields CDR1 SEHNR and CDR2 FQNEAQ (reference sequence). Germline trimming cut 5 bases from V and 3 bases from J; bases unmatched to any gene: 7. The CDR3 region has the DNA TGTGCCAGCAGCCCTTGGGAGGGTATCTACAATGAGCAGTTCTTC. Its translation is CASSPWEGIYNEQFF.

The sample holds one count of this clone. The rearrangement links TRBV5-6 to TRBJ2-7, with 8 bases aligning to TRBD1. Germline V lookup: CDR1 SGHDT, CDR2 YYEEEE. The CDR3 is 15 amino acids. The junction had 11 bases not matched to a gene; V was cut back by 4 bases and J by 5 bases. CDR3 sequence reads: CASSRGQAVYHEQYF. CDR3 DNA sequence: TGTGCCAGCAGCCGGGGACAGGCGGTTTATCACGAGCAGTACTTC.

This clone has a handful of counts. The chain links TRBV5-1 to TRBJ1-1; TRBD1 might be the D (6 bases). CDR1 and CDR2 (germline): SGHRS, YFSETQ. V lost 4 bases and J lost 1, with 14 bases in between. CDR3 length equals 15 residues. The CDR3 bases are TGCGCCAGCAGCCACAACGGACAGTCGAACACTGAAGCTTTCTTT. Translating it yields CASSHNGQSNTEAFF.

The V call is TRBV5-1, the J call TRBJ1-1, with unresolved D. Germline V gene data show CDR1 as SGHRS and CDR2 as YFSETQ. The V and J ends lost 2 bases and 0 bases respectively, with 5 bases between them. The CDR3 consists of 13 residues. The CDR3 DNA reads TGCGCCAGCAGCTTCCAAATGAACACTGAAGCTTTCTTT. Translated: CASSFQMNTEAFF.

This rearrangement joins TRBV5-1 to TRBJ2-3; TRBD2 matches at 10 bases. Losses at the gene ends were 4 bases for V and 5 bases for J; bases not matched to a gene: 7. This CDR3 has 15 residues. Germline assignment: CDR1 SGHRS and CDR2 YFSETQ. CDR3 DNA sequence: TGCGCCAGCAGCCCAAGCGGGGGGGCCGAAGATACGCAGTATTTT. It translates to CASSPSGGAEDTQYF.

The chain joins TRBV5-8 to TRBJ2-7, with a tentative D call TRBD1 (5 bases). V lost 0 bases and J 3 bases, leaving 13 bases between the germline ends. The CDR3 sequence is 15 residues long. Germline V CDR1 and CDR2: SGHTS, YDEGEE. CDR3 residues: CASSLAATAYYEQYF. CDR3 sequence (DNA): TGTGCCAGCAGCTTGGCCGCGACAGCTTACTACGAGCAGTACTTC. Together with reference TRBV5-8 and TRBJ2-7, the CDR3 gives the full variable domain: EAGVTQSPTHLIKTRGQQATLRCSPISGHTSVYWYQQALGLGLQFLLWYDEGEERNRGNFPPRFSGRQFPNYSSELNVNALELEDSALYLCASSLAATAYYEQYFGPGTRLTVT.

The V gene is TRBV7-2, the J gene TRBJ2-7; a weak D match, TRBD1 (6 bases). This CDR3 has 13 amino acids. Germline lookup yields CDR1 SGHTA and CDR2 FQGNSA. V was clipped by 6 bases and J by 2 bases, with 11 bases between them. This CDR3 is CASRSRGTYEQYF. The CDR3 nucleotides are TGTGCCAGCAGGTCCAGGGGAACCTACGAGCAGTACTTC.

This clone was detected a few times. This chain uses TRBV6-5 with TRBJ1-2, with TRBD1 as a possible D gene (6 bases). Germline V gives CDR1 MNHEY, CDR2 SVGAGI. Between the trimmed V and J ends, which lost 6 bases and 0 bases, there was a span of 14 bases. This CDR3 has 15 amino acids. CDR3 coding DNA: TGTGCCAGCAGCTTTGACAGGATAGCTAACTATGGCTACACCTTC. Residues: CASSFDRIANYGYTF.

The V gene is TRBV12-5, the J gene TRBJ2-1; the D gene is possibly TRBD2 (7 bases). CDR3 length: 12 residues. V was shortened by 0 bases and J by 14 bases, with 11 bases between the two germline ends. The germline CDR1 and CDR2 sequences are LGHNT and FRNRAP. For the CDR3, the DNA is TGTGCTAGTGGTTTGGTAGGGGGGGAGAAGTTCTTC. It encodes CASGLVGGEKFF.

This clone was seen a few times. The chain links TRBV27 to TRBJ1-2; D unclear. Germline V lookup: CDR1 MNHEY, CDR2 SMNVEV (reference sequence). V dropped 6 bases and J dropped 4 bases, with 18 bases sitting between them. This CDR3 spans 15 amino acids. The CDR3 region has the DNA TGTGCCAGCAGCCCACTAACCGGGAGCGCCTATGGCTACACCTTC. Protein: CASSPLTGSAYGYTF.

Comments on this clone: This same CDR3 is encoded by further DNA sequences in the sample. V is TRBV12-3 or TRBV12-4 and J is TRBJ1-1; D is unresolved. CDR3 length: 12 amino acids. The germline V and J ends were trimmed by 4 bases and 4 bases, with 7 bases remaining between them. For the CDR3, the DNA is TGTGCCAGCAGTTCCCTAAGCACTGAAGCTTTCTTT. It encodes CASSSLSTEAFF.

This clone was seen more than once but under ten times. The chain joins TRBV18 to TRBJ1-3; D may be TRBD1 (6 bases). Trimming pared 4 bases from V and 2 bases from J, leaving 12 bases between. The CDR3 length is 15 residues. Looked up from germline, CDR1 is KGHSH and CDR2 is LQKENI. The CDR3 sequence: CASSQTGVPGNTIYF. CDR3 sequence (DNA): TGTGCCAGCTCACAGACAGGAGTCCCTGGAAACACCATATATTTT.

The chain links TRBV5-4 to TRBJ2-2, with a tentative D call TRBD2 (5 bases). With 4 bases removed from V and 0 bases from J, the gap between germline ends came to 7 bases. The CDR3 has 14 residues. Germline lookup yields CDR1 SGHNT and CDR2 YYREEE (reference sequence). The CDR3, as DNA: TGTGCCAGCAGCAGCGGCGCGAACACCGGGGAGCTGTTTTTT. As protein: CASSSGANTGELFF.

V gene TRBV2 combines with J gene TRBJ2-3, with a tentative D call TRBD1 (5 bases). V lost 7 bases to trimming and J lost 3 bases, with 8 bases between them. The CDR3 totals 12 residues. The germline CDR1 and CDR2 sequences are SNHLY and FYNNEI. The CDR3 loop reads CASKDKTDTQYF. DNA of the CDR3: TGTGCCAGCAAGGACAAAACAGATACGCAGTATTTT.

The chain uses TRBV9 and TRBJ2-1, with TRBD2 as a possible D gene (6 bases). Trimming took off 2 bases at V and 6 bases at J, with 12 bases between the two ends. The CDR3 is made up of 14 amino acids. Germline V lookup: CDR1 SGDLS, CDR2 YYNGEE. As DNA, the CDR3 is TGTGCCAGCAGCGTTCGGGAGCTCTCCAATGAGCAGTTCTTC. Residues: CASSVRELSNEQFF.

The V call is TRBV6-5, the J call TRBJ2-1, with D tentatively TRBD1 (6 bases). Trimming stripped 8 bases from V and 4 bases from J, with 12 bases between. In germline, CDR1 is MNHEY, CDR2 SVGAGI. This CDR3 region has 13 residues. The CDR3 protein is CASRQELYNEQFF. CDR3 sequence (DNA): TGTGCCAGCCGACAGGAACTTTACAATGAGCAGTTCTTC.

This rearrangement joins TRBV5-4 to TRBJ2-5; the D gene is possibly TRBD2 (6 bases). Germline V gene lookup returns CDR1 SGHNT and CDR2 YYREEE (reference sequence). The CDR3 contains 14 residues. Trimming cost V 4 bases and J 4 bases, with 14 bases left between them. The CDR3 DNA reads as TGTGCCAGCAGCCGTTTTTCGGGAGTAGAGACCCAGTACTTC. It yields the protein CASSRFSGVETQYF.